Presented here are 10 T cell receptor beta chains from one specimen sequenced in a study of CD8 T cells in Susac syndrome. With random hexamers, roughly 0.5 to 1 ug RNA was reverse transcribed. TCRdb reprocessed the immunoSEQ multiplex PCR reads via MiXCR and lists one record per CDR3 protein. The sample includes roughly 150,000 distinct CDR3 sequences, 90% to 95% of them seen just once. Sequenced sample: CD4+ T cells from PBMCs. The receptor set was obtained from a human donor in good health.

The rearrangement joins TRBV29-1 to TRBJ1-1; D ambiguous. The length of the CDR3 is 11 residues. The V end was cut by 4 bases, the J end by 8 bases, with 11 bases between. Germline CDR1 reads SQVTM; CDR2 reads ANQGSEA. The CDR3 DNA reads TGCAGCGTTGCCGGAGGGCCCGAAGCTTTCTTT. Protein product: CSVAGGPEAFF.

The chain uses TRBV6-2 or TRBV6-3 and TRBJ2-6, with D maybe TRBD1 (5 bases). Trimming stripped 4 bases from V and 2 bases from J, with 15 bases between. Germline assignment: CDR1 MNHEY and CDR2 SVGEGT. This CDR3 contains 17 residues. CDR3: CASSSQTGRPGANVLTF. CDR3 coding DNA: TGTGCCAGCAGTTCCCAAACAGGAAGACCTGGGGCCAACGTCCTGACTTTC.

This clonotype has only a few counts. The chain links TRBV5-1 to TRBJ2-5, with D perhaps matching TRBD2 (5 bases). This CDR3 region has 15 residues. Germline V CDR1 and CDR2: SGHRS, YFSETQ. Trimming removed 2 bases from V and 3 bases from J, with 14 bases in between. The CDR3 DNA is TGCGCCAGCAGCTTAACCTCGACGGGGAAAGAGACCCAGTACTTC. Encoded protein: CASSLTSTGKETQYF.

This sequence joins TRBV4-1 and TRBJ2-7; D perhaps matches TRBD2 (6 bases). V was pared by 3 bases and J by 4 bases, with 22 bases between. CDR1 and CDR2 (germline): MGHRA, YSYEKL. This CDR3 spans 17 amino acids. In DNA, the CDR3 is TGCGCCAGCAGCCATCGGGGGAGGAGTACCCAACCTTACGAGCAGTACTTC. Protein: CASSHRGRSTQPYEQYF.

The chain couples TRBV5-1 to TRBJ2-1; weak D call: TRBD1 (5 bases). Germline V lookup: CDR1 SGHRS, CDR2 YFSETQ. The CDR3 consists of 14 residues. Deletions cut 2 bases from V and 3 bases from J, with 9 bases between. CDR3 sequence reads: CASSLQEYYNEQFF. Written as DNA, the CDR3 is TGCGCCAGCAGCTTACAGGAATACTACAATGAGCAGTTCTTC.

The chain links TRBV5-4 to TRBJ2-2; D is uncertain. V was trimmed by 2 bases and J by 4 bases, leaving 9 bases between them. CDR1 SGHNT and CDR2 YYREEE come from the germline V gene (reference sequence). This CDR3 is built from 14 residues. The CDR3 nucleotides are TGTGCCAGCAGCTTCAAGGGCGGCACCGGGGAGCTGTTTTTT. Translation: CASSFKGGTGELFF.

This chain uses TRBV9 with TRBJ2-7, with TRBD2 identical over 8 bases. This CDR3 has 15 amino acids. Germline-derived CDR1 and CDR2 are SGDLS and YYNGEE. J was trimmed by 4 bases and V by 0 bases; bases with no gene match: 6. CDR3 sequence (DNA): TGTGCCAGCAGCGTAGATTTCCGGGGGGGATACGAGCAGTACTTC. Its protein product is CASSVDFRGGYEQYF.

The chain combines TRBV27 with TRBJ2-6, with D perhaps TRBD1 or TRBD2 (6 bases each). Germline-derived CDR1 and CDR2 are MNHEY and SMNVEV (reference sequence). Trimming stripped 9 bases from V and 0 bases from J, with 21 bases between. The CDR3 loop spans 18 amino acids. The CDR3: CASMTRDNPHSGANVLTF. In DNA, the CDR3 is TGTGCCAGTATGACGCGGGACAACCCCCACTCTGGGGCCAACGTCCTGACTTTC.

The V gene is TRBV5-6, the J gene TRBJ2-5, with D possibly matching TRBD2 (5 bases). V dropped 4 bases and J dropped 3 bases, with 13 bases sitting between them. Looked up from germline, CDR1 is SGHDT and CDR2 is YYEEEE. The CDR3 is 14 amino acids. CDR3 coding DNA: TGTGCCAGCAGCCCATGGGAGTTCGAAGAGACCCAGTACTTC. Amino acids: CASSPWEFEETQYF.

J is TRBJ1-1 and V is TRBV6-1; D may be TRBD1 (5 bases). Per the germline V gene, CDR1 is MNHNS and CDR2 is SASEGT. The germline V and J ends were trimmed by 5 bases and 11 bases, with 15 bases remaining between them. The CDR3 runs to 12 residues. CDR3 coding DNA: TGTGCCAGCAGTCAGCAGGGAAGAACGGCTTTCTTT. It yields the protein CASSQQGRTAFF.